These 16 T cell receptor beta chains came from one sample sequenced in a study of shared clonotypes between healthy human individuals. TCRdb's table, derived via immunoSEQ multiplex PCR, lists solely in-frame clones and lacks some. The sample consists of 650,000 to 800,000 clones, around 92% of them appearing once. Positively selected for CCR7, the CD45RO-negative cells used as naive CD8 cells excluded terminally differentiated effector memory CD45RA+ cells. The sequenced sample consisted of naive CD8+ T cells sorted from blood. Receptors originate from a man between 25 and 39 years old in good health.

V usage is TRBV5-5 and J usage is TRBJ2-5, with D tentatively TRBD2 (5 bases). Trimming took 1 base from V and 1 from J, leaving 17 bases between them. Germline V lookup: CDR1 SGHKS, CDR2 YYEKEE (reference sequence). The CDR3 covers 17 residues. The CDR3, as DNA: TGTGCCAGCAGCTTGTCTTCTAGCCTCGGAAGCCAAGAGACCCAGTACTTC. Translation: CASSLSSSLGSQETQYF.

This chain connects TRBV7-9 to TRBJ2-7; TRBD2 aligns across 14 bases. The CDR3 is 16 residues long. Per germline, CDR1 SEHNR and CDR2 FQNEAQ (reference sequence). V was pared by 3 bases and J by 2 bases, with 3 bases of the junction left unmatched. The CDR3, as DNA: TGTGCCAGCAGCTTCTTGACTAGCGGGAGGGCCTACGAGCAGTACTTC. Its protein product is CASSFLTSGRAYEQYF.

The rearrangement joins TRBV28 to TRBJ2-2; D remains ambiguous. The CDR3 is made up of 14 amino acids. The germline V and J ends were trimmed by 4 bases and 0 bases, with 6 bases remaining between them. Germline CDR1 and CDR2: MDHEN and SYDVKM. The CDR3 is CASSWEPNTGELFF. The CDR3 DNA reads as TGTGCCAGCAGTTGGGAACCGAACACCGGGGAGCTGTTTTTT.

The chain links TRBV7-9 to TRBJ2-1; either TRBD1 or TRBD2 may supply D (5 bases each). The CDR3 has 18 amino acids. Germline V gene lookup returns CDR1 SEHNR and CDR2 FQNEAQ (reference sequence). With 3 bases removed from V and 6 bases from J, the gap between germline ends came to 24 bases. CDR3 loop: CASSLPPGRRLAVNEQFF. In DNA form, the CDR3 reads TGTGCCAGCAGCTTGCCGCCGGGGCGGAGGCTAGCAGTCAATGAGCAGTTCTTC.

The chain recombines TRBV28 with TRBJ1-5; the match to TRBD1 covers 7 bases. The length of the CDR3 is 17 residues. In germline, CDR1 is MDHEN, CDR2 SYDVKM. Unmatched junction bases numbered 12, after V lost 7 bases and J lost 0 bases. CDR3 sequence reads: CASKGWGTAYSNQPQHF. CDR3 bases: TGTGCCAGCAAGGGATGGGGGACAGCTTATAGCAATCAGCCCCAGCATTTT.

V and J are TRBV7-6 and TRBJ2-1; tentatively, D is TRBD2 (5 bases). Germline V gives CDR1 SGHVS, CDR2 FNYEAQ. This CDR3 has 13 amino acids. V was pared by 5 bases and J by 10 bases, with 15 bases between. Here the CDR3 reads CASSEPGDGEQFF. In DNA form, the CDR3 reads TGTGCCAGCAGCGAGCCCGGGGATGGGGAGCAGTTCTTC.

The J gene is TRBJ2-2, the V gene TRBV5-4; D gene ambiguous. V was shortened by 0 bases and J by 2 bases, with 2 bases between the two germline ends. Germline CDR1 SGHNT, CDR2 YYREEE (reference sequence). The CDR3 is made up of 13 amino acids. The chain's CDR3 is CASSLDNTGELFF. The CDR3 nucleotides are TGTGCCAGCAGCTTGGACAACACCGGGGAGCTGTTTTTT.

The chain links TRBV11-3 to TRBJ2-1; D remains unclear. Germline V gives CDR1 SGHNT, CDR2 YENEEA. The V gene lost 1 base and the J gene lost 2 bases, with 12 bases spanning the gap. This CDR3 has 16 residues. The CDR3 region has the DNA TGTGCCAGCAGCTTAGTTTCGGGCCCTCCCTACAATGAGCAGTTCTTC. Its translation is CASSLVSGPPYNEQFF.

The chain employs TRBV7-7 and TRBJ2-5, with 8 bases fitting TRBD2. With 3 bases clipped from V and 9 bases from J, the junction kept 15 bases outside the gene matches. CDR3 length: 16 amino acids. Germline V CDR1 and CDR2: SSHAT, FNYEAQ (reference sequence). DNA for the CDR3: TGTGCCAGCAGCTTTAGGGCGGGAGGCCCTACGGGGTCCCAGTACTTC. It yields the protein CASSFRAGGPTGSQYF.

This sequence joins TRBV6-1 and TRBJ2-7, with D possibly matching TRBD1 (5 bases). CDR3 length: 13 residues. Trimming removed 5 bases from V and 2 bases from J, with 10 bases in between. CDR1 MNHNS and CDR2 SASEGT come from the germline V gene. The DNA for the CDR3 is TGTGCCAGCAGTATGGACATACCCTACGAGCAGTACTTC. This sequence encodes CASSMDIPYEQYF.

The chain is built from TRBV6-1 and TRBJ2-5, with D tentatively TRBD1 or TRBD2 (5 bases each). CDR3 length: 15 residues. Trimming removed 0 bases at V and 8 bases at J, with 16 bases between. Germline CDR1 and CDR2: MNHNS and SASEGT. The CDR3 is CASSEAGVTLGTQYF. CDR3 sequence (DNA): TGTGCCAGCAGTGAAGCGGGGGTTACACTCGGCACCCAGTACTTC.

The chain couples TRBV7-9 to TRBJ1-5, with TRBD1 matching 8 bases. The junction had 7 bases not matched to a gene; V was cut back by 5 bases and J by 7 bases. This CDR3 has 14 amino acids. The germline gives CDR1 SEHNR, CDR2 FQNEAQ (reference sequence). CDR3 protein: CASSRTGQNQPQHF. In DNA form, the CDR3 reads TGTGCCAGCAGCCGGACAGGGCAGAACCAGCCCCAGCATTTT. Based on the CDR3 plus reference TRBV7-9 and TRBJ1-5, the full variable domain is DTGVSQNPRHKITKRGQNVTFRCDPISEHNRLYWYRQTLGQGPEFLTYFQNEAQLEKSRLLSDRFSAERPKGSFSTLEIQRTEQGDSAMYLCASSRTGQNQPQHFGDGTRLSIL.

The genes are TRBV5-1 and TRBJ2-7, with 8 bases that match TRBD1. CDR3 length: 15 amino acids. The germline V gene encodes CDR1 SGHRS and CDR2 YFSETQ. The J segment lost 6 bases and the V segment lost 0 bases, leaving 8 bases of the junction unmatched. CDR3 DNA sequence: TGCGCCAGCAGCTTGGCTCAAGGACAGGGACGCGAGCAGTACTTC. Protein sequence: CASSLAQGQGREQYF. The full variable domain, its missing parts supplied by reference TRBV5-1 and TRBJ2-7, is KAGVTQTPRYLIKTRGQQVTLSCSPISGHRSVSWYQQTPGQGLQFLFEYFSETQRNKGNFPGRFSGRQFSNSRSEMNVSTLELGDSALYLCASSLAQGQGREQYFGPGTRLTVT.

In the case of this clone: Other DNA sequences in this sample translate to the same CDR3. J is TRBJ1-2 and V is TRBV20-1, with TRBD1 as a possible D gene (5 bases). This CDR3 is built from 11 residues. With 6 bases removed from V and 5 bases from J, the gap between germline ends came to 10 bases. Germline CDR1 reads DFQATT; CDR2 reads SNEGSKA (reference sequence). The CDR3 sequence is CSATGAYGYTF. DNA for the CDR3: TGCAGTGCCACCGGGGCATATGGCTACACCTTC.

The genes are TRBV29-1 and TRBJ1-3; D remains unclear. The germline V gene has CDR1 SQVTM and CDR2 ANQGSEA. The CDR3 sequence is 13 residues long. V dropped 4 bases and J dropped 0 bases, with 7 bases sitting between them. CDR3 sequence: CSVAGFSGNTIYF. As DNA, the CDR3 is TGCAGCGTTGCCGGCTTCTCTGGAAACACCATATATTTT.

The genes are TRBV4-3 and TRBJ2-7; TRBD1 is a possible D gene (5 bases). CDR1 and CDR2 from the germline V gene are LGHNA and YSLEER. Between the trimmed V and J ends, which lost 0 bases and 3 bases, there was a span of 9 bases. The CDR3 is 14 residues long. The CDR3 sequence: CASSQDWQGYEQYF. The CDR3 DNA is TGCGCCAGCAGCCAAGATTGGCAGGGCTACGAGCAGTACTTC.